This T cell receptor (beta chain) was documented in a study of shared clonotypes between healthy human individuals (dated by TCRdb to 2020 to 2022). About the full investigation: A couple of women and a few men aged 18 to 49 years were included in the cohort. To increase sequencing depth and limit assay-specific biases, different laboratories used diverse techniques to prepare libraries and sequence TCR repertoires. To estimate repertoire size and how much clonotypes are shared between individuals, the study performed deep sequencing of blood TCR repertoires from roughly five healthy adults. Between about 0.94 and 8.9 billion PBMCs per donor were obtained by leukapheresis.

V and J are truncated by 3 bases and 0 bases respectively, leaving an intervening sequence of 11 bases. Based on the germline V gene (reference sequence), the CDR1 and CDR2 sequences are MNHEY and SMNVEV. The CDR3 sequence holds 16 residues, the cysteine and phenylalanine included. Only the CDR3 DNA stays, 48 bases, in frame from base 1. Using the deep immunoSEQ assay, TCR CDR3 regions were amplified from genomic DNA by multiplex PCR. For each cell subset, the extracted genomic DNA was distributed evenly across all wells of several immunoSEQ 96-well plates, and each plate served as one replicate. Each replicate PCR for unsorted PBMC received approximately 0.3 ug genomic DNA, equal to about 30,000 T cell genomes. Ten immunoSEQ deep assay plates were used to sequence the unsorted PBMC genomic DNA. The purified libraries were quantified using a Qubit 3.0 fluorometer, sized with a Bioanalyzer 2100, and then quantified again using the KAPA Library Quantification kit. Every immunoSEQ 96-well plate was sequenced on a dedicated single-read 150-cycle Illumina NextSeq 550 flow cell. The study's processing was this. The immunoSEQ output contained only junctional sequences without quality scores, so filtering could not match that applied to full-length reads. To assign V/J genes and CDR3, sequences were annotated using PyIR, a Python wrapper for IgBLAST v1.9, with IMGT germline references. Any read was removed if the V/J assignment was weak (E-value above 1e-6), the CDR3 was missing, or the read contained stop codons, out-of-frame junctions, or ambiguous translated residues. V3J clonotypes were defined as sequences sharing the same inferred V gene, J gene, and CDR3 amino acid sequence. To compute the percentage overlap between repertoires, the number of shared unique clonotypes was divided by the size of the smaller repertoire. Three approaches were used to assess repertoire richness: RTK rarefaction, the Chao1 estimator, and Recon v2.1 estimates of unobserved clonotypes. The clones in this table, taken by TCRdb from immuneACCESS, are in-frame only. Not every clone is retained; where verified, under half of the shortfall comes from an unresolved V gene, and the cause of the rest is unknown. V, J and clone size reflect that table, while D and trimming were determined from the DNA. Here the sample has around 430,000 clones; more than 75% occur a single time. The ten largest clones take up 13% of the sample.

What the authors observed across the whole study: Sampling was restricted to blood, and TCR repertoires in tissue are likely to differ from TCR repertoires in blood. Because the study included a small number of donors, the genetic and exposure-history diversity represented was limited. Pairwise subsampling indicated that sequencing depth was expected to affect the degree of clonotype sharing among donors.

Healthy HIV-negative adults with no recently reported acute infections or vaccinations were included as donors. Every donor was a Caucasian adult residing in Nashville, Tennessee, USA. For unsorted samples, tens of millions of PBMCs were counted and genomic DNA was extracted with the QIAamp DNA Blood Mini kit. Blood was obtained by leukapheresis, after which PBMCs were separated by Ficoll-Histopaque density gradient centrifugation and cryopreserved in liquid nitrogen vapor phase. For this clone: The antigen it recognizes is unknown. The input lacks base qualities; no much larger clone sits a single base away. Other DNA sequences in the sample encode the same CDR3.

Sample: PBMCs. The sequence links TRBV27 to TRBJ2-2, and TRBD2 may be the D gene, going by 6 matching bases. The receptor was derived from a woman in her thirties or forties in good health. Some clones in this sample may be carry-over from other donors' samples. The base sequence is TGTGCCAGCAGTTTCTCCGGGAGTGCGAACACCGGGGAGCTGTTTTTT. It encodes CASSFSGSANTGELFF.